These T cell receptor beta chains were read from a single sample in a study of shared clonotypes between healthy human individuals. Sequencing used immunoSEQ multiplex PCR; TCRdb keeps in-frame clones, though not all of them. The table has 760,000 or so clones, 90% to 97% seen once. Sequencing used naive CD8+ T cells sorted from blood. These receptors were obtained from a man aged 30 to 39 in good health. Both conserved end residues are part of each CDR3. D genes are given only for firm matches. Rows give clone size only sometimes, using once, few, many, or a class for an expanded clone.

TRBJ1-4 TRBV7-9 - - TGTGCCAGCAGCTTAGAGGGGGGCCGTCAAGAAAAACTGTTTTTT CASSLEGGRQEKLFF
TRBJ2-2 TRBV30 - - TGTGCCTGGAGTGTAGGGGCTTTGGCCGGGGAGCTGTTTTTT CAWSVGALAGELFF
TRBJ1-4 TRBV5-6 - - TGTGCCAGCAGCCCCCGCCCGAGCCTGATTGAAAAACTGTTTTTT CASSPRPSLIEKLFF
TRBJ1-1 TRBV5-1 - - TGCGCCAGCAGCGCAAAAGGGTCCGGGTACACTGAAGCTTTCTTT CASSAKGSGYTEAFF
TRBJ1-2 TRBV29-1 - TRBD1 TGCAGCGTACCGACAGGGGTCTATGGCTACACCTTC CSVPTGVYGYTF
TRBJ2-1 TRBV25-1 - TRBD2 TGTGCCAGCAGTGAACCGGGACTAGCGGGAGGTGAGCAGTTCTTC CASSEPGLAGGEQFF
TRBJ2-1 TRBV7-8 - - TGTGCCAGCAGCTTAGTACCCGACTCAGCAAGGACCTACAATGAGCAGTTCTTC CASSLVPDSARTYNEQFF
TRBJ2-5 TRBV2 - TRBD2 TGTGCCAGCGCCGGGGGGTCTAGCGGGAGGGAGTTGGAGACCCAGTACTTC CASAGGSSGRELETQYF
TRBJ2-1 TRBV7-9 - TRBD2 TGTGCCAGCAGCTTAGTAACAGCGGGGGACAATGAGCAGTTCTTC CASSLVTAGDNEQFF
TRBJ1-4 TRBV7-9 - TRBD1 TGTGCCAGCAGCTTACAGGACAGGGTTGAAAAACTGTTTTTT CASSLQDRVEKLFF
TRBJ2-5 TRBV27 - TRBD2 TGTGCCAGCAGTACCCTTGCGGGAGGTGGGCAAGAGACCCAGTACTTC CASSTLAGGGQETQYF
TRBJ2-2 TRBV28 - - TGTGCCAGCAGTAGGGACACCGGGGAGCTGTTTTTT CASSRDTGELFF
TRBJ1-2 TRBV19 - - TGTGCCAGTAGTAGTTGGCAGCACTATGGCTACACCTTC CASSSWQHYGYTF
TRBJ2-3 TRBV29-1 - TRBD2 TGCAGCGCACCGGGACTAGCGACAGATACGCAGTATTTT CSAPGLATDTQYF
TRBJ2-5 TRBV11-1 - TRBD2 TGTGCCAGCAGCTTACTAGCGGGTCTCCAAGAGACCCAGTACTTC CASSLLAGLQETQYF
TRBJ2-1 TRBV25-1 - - TGTGCCAGCAGTGAATTACTGGGAATATCCTACAATGAGCAGTTCTTC CASSELLGISYNEQFF
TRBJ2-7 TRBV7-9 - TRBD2 TGTGCCAGCAGCATCGGGACTAGCGGAGAAGTCAGATACGAGCAGTACTTC CASSIGTSGEVRYEQYF
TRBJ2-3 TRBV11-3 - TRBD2 TGTGCCAGCAGCTCTCGACATGGGAGCGGGAACACAGATACGCAGTATTTT CASSSRHGSGNTDTQYF
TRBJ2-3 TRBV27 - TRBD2 TGTGCCAGCGGAATACTAGCGGGAGACCCAGATACGCAGTATTTT CASGILAGDPDTQYF
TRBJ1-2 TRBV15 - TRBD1 TGTGCCACCAGCGCAGGGGGGACCCATAACTATGGCTACACCTTC CATSAGGTHNYGYTF
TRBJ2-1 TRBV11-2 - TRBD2 TGTGCCAGCAGCTTAGCCGGGACTAGCGCTTACAATGAGCAGTTCTTC CASSLAGTSAYNEQFF
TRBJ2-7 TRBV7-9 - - TGTGCCAGCAGCCCCTCGGACGAGCAGTACTTC CASSPSDEQYF
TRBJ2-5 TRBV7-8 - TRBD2 TGTGCCAGCAGCCATACCGGGACTAGCGGGAGGGTCCCACAAGAGACCCAGTACTTC CASSHTGTSGRVPQETQYF
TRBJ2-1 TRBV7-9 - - TGTGCCAGCACAGGCGAAGTCTACAATGAGCAGTTCTTC CASTGEVYNEQFF
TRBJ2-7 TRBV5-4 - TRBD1 TGTGCCAGCAGCACAGGACAGGGGGCTCTTTTCTACGAGCAGTACTTC CASSTGQGALFYEQYF
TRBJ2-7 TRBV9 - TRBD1 TGTGCCAGCAGCGGTGGGACAGGGGACTACGAGCAGTACTTC CASSGGTGDYEQYF
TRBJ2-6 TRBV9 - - TGTGCCAGCAGCGCGTCGGGCGGGAACTACGCCGCTGGGGCCAACGTCCTGACTTTC CASSASGGNYAAGANVLTF
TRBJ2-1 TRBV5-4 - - TGTGCCAGCAGCTTGGGAAGCTATGAGCAGTTCTTC CASSLGSYEQFF
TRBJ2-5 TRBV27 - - TGTGCCAGCAGAACTAGTATCCAAGAGACCCAGTACTTC CASRTSIQETQYF
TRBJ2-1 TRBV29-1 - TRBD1 TGCAGCGTGTCCGGGACAGGCCTCTACAATGAGCAGTTCTTC CSVSGTGLYNEQFF
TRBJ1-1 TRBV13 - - TGTGCCAGCAGCTTAGCGCTTTCGGGGTACACTGAAGCTTTCTTT CASSLALSGYTEAFF
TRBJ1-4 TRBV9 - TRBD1 TGTGCCAGCAGCATGCAACAGGGGATGGATGAAAAACTGTTTTTT CASSMQQGMDEKLFF
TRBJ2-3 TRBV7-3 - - TGTGCCAGCAGCCCCCCTACTGGCATGATAGATACGCAGTATTTT CASSPPTGMIDTQYF
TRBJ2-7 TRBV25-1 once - TGTGCCAGCAGTGGCTACGGATACGAGCAGTACTTC CASSGYGYEQYF
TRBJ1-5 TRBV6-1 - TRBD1 TGTGCCAGCAGTGAAATTTGGCAGGGGGGCAATCAGCCCCAGCATTTT CASSEIWQGGNQPQHF
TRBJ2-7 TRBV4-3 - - TGCGCCAGCAGCCAAGACGCACCCGCTCAGATCGGGGCCCTCTACGAGCAGTACTTC CASSQDAPAQIGALYEQYF
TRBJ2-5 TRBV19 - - TGTGCCAGTAGGCCCCAAGAGACCCAGTACTTC CASRPQETQYF
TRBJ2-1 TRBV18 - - TGTGCCAGCTCACCAACTCCCGTCAATGTGCATGAGCAGTTCTTC CASSPTPVNVHEQFF
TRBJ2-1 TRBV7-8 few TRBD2 TGTGCCAGCAGCTTAGCTTTTCTAGCGGGTTACAATGAGCAGTTCTTC CASSLAFLAGYNEQFF
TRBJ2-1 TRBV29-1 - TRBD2 TGCAGCGTTGAAGACCCCAGGGGAAGGACTAGCGGGAGAAATGAGCAGTTCTTC CSVEDPRGRTSGRNEQFF
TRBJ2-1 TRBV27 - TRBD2 TGTGCCAGCAGTTCCCTAGCGGGAGCTCAGCAGTTCTTC CASSSLAGAQQFF
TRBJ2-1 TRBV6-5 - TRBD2 TGTGCCAGCAGTTATTGGACTAGCGGGAGTGCAGGGGAGCAGTTCTTC CASSYWTSGSAGEQFF
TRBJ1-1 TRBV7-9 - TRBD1 TGTGCCAGCAGCGAAATCGCCGGGACAGACACTGAAGCTTTCTTT CASSEIAGTDTEAFF
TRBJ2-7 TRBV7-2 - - TGTGCCAGCAGCCTAAAGATGGGCCTCCCGAGCAGCTACGAGCAGTACTTC CASSLKMGLPSSYEQYF
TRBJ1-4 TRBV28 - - TGTGCCAGCAGGAGGACCGTCGAGGTGGAAAAACTGTTTTTT CASRRTVEVEKLFF
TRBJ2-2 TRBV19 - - TGTGCCAGTAGTATAGATGCCGCCGGGGAGCTGTTTTTT CASSIDAAGELFF
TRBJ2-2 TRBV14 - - TGTGCCAGCAGCCAAGCCCGGGGTTCCGGGGAGCTGTTTTTT CASSQARGSGELFF
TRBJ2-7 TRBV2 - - TGTGCCAGCAGCGGAGAGCCCTACGAGCAGTACTTC CASSGEPYEQYF
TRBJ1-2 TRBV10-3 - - TGTGCCATCAGTGAAGAAAACTATGGCTACACCTTC CAISEENYGYTF
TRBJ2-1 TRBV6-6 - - TGTGCCAGCAGTTACTCGCGAGAGGTTGGCAATGAGCAGTTCTTC CASSYSREVGNEQFF
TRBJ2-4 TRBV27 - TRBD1 TGTGCCAGCAGTCCCCTGACAGGGTTGGACATTCAGTACTTC CASSPLTGLDIQYF
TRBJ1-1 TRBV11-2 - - TGTGCCAGCAGCTTAGACTCTTTCGGTCTCACTGAAGCTTTCTTT CASSLDSFGLTEAFF
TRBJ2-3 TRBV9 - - TGTGCCAGCAGCGTAGCTGGCTCTTTCACAGATACGCAGTATTTT CASSVAGSFTDTQYF
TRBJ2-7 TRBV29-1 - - TGCAGCGGGGGAACAGGCTCCTACGAGCAGTACTTC CSGGTGSYEQYF